This T cell receptor beta chain originates from a study of T cell changes during pregnancy in multiple sclerosis. The CDR3 consists of 14 residues. Germline CDR1 MNHNS, CDR2 SASEGT. V shed 6 bases, J shed 7 bases, and the junction held 11 bases outside the gene matches. Libraries were prepared by immunoSEQ multiplex PCR; TCRdb keeps only in-frame clonotypes and omits some of them. The data contain about 36,000 clones, roughly 91% of them seen just once; the ten biggest clones take up 0.4% to 0.6%. Sequences were derived from CD4+ T cells from peripheral blood mononuclear cells, sampled in the second trimester of pregnancy. The receptor was derived from a female donor in good health, enrolled as a control in a pregnancy study. This sequence joins TRBV6-1 and TRBJ1-2; 7 bases are shared with TRBD1. CDR3 protein: CASSSGTALFGYTF. In nucleotides, the CDR3 is TGTGCCAGCAGCTCCGGGACAGCTCTTTTTGGCTACACCTTC.